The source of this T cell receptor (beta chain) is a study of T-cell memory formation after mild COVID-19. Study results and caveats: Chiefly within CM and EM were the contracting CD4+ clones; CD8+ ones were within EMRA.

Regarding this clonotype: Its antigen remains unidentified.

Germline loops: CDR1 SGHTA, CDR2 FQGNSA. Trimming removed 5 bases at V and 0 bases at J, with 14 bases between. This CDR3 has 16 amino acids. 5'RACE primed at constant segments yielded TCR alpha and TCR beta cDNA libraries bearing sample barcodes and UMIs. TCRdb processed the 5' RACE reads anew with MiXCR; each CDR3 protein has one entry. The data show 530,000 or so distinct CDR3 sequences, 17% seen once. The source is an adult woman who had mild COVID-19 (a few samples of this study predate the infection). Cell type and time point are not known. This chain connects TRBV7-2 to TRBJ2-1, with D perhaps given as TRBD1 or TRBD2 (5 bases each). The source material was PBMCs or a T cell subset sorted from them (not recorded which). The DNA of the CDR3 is TGTGCCAGCAGCCACGGCACAGGAGGCTCCTACAATGAGCAGTTCTTC. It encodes CASSHGTGGSYNEQFF.